This record looks at one T cell receptor (beta chain) sequence and its context. The antigen is undetermined. These data originate in a study of vaccination effects on CD4 cells after COVID-19. Across the whole study: Pools of viral peptides were used by the ViraFEST assay to expand antigen-specific CD4+ T cells ahead of sequencing. After the second dose, samples were taken at median day 72. Regarding the study as a whole: In the study, convalescent patients were few, and early post-infection timepoints were absent.

The CDR3 runs 16 residues. The V segment lost 3 bases and the J segment 9 bases; nucleotides outside the gene matches: 11. Germline loops: CDR1 LNHDA, CDR2 SQIVND (reference sequence). At the end of less than 12 days of culture, CD4+ T cells were isolated. Between March and December 2020, the person had a SARS-CoV-2 infection that PCR confirmed. The cohort was immunized with two doses of either the BNT162b2 or mRNA-1273 vaccine. Clones were read by immunoSEQ multiplex PCR, and TCRdb kept only the in-frame ones, dropping some. The data hold about 34,000 clones, with around 74% observed a single time. The sample consisted of CD4+ T cells from PBMCs cultured without peptide, taken after COVID-19 vaccination. V gene TRBV19 combines with J gene TRBJ2-1, with 10 bases fitting TRBD2. This clonotype originated in a human donor who had a prior SARS-CoV-2 infection. CDR3 sequence: CASSISLAGVFSEQFF. The CDR3 bases are TGTGCCAGTAGTATCAGCCTAGCGGGAGTTTTCAGTGAGCAGTTCTTC.